The clone carrying this T cell receptor beta chain was found a few times. Its antigen is currently unknown. The authors distributed each subset's genomic DNA evenly over several immunoSEQ plates. TCRdb keeps only in-frame clones here, not all; method: immunoSEQ multiplex PCR. The data show 650,000 to 800,000 clones, over 60% seen once. This sample was included in a study of shared clonotypes between healthy human individuals. Across the whole study: Each donor had three CD4 naive, three CD4 memory, two CD8 naive and one CD8 memory plate.

The V gene end was trimmed by 8 bases and the J gene end by 6 bases; junction bases not matched to a gene: 11. The CDR3 is 15 amino acids. The germline gives CDR1 MNHEY, CDR2 SMNVEV (reference sequence). Study results and caveats: Four donors had about 5% of their naive CD4 clonotypes in common. Sampling involved blood alone; tissue repertoires likely differ.

V usage is TRBV27 and J usage is TRBJ2-1; 9 bases are shared with TRBD2. The sequence came from a young woman in good health. Sequenced: memory CD4+ T cells sorted from blood. Subset: CD45RA-negative fraction. As DNA, the CDR3 is TGTGCCAGCGGGTTGTCGACTAGCGGCCGCAATGAGCAGTTCTTC. As protein: CASGLSTSGRNEQFF.